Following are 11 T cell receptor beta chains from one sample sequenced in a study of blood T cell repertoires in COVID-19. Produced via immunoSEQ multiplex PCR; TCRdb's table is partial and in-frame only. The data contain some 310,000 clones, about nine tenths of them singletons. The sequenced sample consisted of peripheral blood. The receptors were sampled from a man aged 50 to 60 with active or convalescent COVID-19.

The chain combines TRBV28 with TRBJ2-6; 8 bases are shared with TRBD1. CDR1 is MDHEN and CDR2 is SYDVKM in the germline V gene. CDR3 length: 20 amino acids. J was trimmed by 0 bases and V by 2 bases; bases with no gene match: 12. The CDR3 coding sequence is TGTGCCAGCAGTTTACCGCAGGGGGCTCTACTAGGCTCTGGGGCCAACGTCCTGACTTTC. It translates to CASSLPQGALLGSGANVLTF.

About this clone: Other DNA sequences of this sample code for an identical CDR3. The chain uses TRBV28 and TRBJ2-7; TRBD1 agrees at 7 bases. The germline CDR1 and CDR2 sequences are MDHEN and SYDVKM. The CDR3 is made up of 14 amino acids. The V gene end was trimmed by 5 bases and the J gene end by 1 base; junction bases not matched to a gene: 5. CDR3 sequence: CASSPPGQSYEQYF. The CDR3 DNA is TGTGCCAGCAGTCCACCGGGACAGTCCTACGAGCAGTACTTC.

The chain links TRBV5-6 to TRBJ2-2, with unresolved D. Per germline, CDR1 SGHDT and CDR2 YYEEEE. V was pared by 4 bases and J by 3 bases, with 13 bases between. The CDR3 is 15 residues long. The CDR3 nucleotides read TGTGCCAGCAGCGGCGCAGGCAGGTACACCGGGGAGCTGTTTTTT. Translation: CASSGAGRYTGELFF. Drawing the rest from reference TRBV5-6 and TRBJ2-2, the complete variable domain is DAGVTQSPTHLIKTRGQQVTLRCSPKSGHDTVSWYQQALGQGPQFIFQYYEEEERQRGNFPDRFSGHQFPNYSSELNVNALLLGDSALYLCASSGAGRYTGELFFGEGSRLTVL.

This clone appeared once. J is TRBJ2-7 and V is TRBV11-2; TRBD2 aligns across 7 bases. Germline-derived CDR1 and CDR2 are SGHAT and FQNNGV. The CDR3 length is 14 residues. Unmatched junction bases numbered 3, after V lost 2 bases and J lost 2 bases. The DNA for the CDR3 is TGTGCCAGCAGCTTAACGGGGGGTCCCTACGAGCAGTACTTC. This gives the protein CASSLTGGPYEQYF.

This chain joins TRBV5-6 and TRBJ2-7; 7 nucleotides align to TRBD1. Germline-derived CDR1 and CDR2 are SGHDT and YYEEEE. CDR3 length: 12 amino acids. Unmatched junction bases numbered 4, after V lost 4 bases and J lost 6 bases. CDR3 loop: CASSIGTAEQYF. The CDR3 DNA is TGTGCCAGCAGCATAGGGACAGCCGAGCAGTACTTC.

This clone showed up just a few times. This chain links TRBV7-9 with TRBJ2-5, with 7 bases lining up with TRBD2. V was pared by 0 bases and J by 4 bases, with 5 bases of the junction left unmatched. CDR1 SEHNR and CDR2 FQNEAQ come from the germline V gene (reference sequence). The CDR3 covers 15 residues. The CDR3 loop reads CASSLAGGSGETQYF. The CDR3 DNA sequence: TGTGCCAGCAGCTTAGCGGGAGGGTCCGGAGAGACCCAGTACTTC.

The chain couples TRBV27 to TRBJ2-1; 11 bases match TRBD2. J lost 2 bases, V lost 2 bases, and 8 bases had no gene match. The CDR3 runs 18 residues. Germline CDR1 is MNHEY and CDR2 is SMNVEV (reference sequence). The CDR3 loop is CASSLGPGTSGPYNEQFF. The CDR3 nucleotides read TGTGCCAGCAGTTTAGGGCCCGGGACTAGCGGACCCTACAATGAGCAGTTCTTC.

The CDR3 reads CASSPLGAGNYGYTF. The CDR3 DNA reads TGTGCCAGCAGCCCCCTGGGGGCGGGTAACTATGGCTACACCTTC. The chain links TRBV7-8 to TRBJ1-2, with a tentative D call TRBD1 (6 bases). CDR1 SGHVS and CDR2 FQNEAQ come from the germline V gene. The CDR3 loop spans 15 amino acids. V lost 5 bases and J 1 base, leaving 14 bases between the germline ends.

As DNA, the CDR3 is TGTGCCAGCAGCCGGGCCCGGGTGACTAACGTAGCTGAAGCTTTCTTT. This encodes CASSRARVTNVAEAFF. This sequence joins TRBV5-4 and TRBJ1-1; no clear D gene. V was clipped by 4 bases and J by 6 bases, with 22 bases between them. Looked up from germline, CDR1 is SGHNT and CDR2 is YYREEE (reference sequence). CDR3 length equals 16 residues.

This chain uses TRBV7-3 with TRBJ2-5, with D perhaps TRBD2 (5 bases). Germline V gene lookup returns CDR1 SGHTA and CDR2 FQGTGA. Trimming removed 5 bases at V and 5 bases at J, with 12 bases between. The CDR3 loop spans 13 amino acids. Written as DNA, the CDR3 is TGTGCCAGCAGCCCCGGGGTTACGGAGACCCAGTACTTC. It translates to CASSPGVTETQYF.

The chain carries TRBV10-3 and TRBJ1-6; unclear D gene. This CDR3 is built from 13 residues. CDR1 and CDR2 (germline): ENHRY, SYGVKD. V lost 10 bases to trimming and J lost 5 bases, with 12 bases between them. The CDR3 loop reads CATVRSDNSPLHF. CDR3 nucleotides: TGTGCCACCGTGAGAAGTGATAATTCACCCCTCCACTTT.